This T cell receptor beta chain was identified in a study of blood T cell repertoires in COVID-19. The overall study: Both acute and convalescent COVID-19 samples were obtained from the United States, Italy and Spain.

Repertoires were generated with immunoSEQ multiplex PCR, while TCRdb's copy carries only in-frame clones and drops some. Of a few hundred thousand clones in the sample, about 87% were seen once. All enrollees were roughly 18 to 89 years old and from 25 or so US areas. Participants were placed into cohorts based on the clinical history they reported. The recovered donors of Cohort 3 showed two negative PCRs, clearance, or symptom resolution. From germline, CDR1 is MNHEY and CDR2 SVGEGT. This CDR3 is built from 18 residues. Unmatched junction bases numbered 15, after V lost 3 bases and J lost 6 bases. This TCR was recovered from a woman aged 45-65 years who had recovered from COVID-19. The sample was PBMCs or T cells enriched from blood (not recorded which). The chain uses TRBV6-2 or TRBV6-3 and TRBJ2-1; 9 bases are a match to TRBD2. The CDR3 sequence is CASSYSALLGGGGNEQFF. The DNA for the CDR3 is TGTGCCAGCAGTTATAGCGCTTTATTGGGCGGGGGGGGCAATGAGCAGTTCTTC.